This TCR beta chain was obtained from a study of blood T cell repertoires in COVID-19. As processed by the authors: Using reference gene primer amplification, nucleated cell counts were estimated. TCRdb keeps only in-frame clones here, not all; method: immunoSEQ multiplex PCR. Clonal size and the V and J genes are those of that table, whereas D and trimming came from the DNA. The sample has hundreds of thousands of clones; roughly 84% are singletons. Per the germline V gene, CDR1 is SGHDN and CDR2 is FVKESK. The CDR3 spans 18 residues. V dropped 1 base and J dropped 5; count of bases not matched to a gene: 15. It was within 2 weeks before study entry that exposed participants met a COVID-19 case.

The rearrangement uses TRBV14 and TRBJ2-5, with 8 bases fitting TRBD1. Sequencing was performed on PBMCs or T cells enriched from blood (not recorded which). This sequence originates from a woman aged 18-35 years who had been exposed to COVID-19. CDR3 region: CASSQVLGGDRGDETQYF. As DNA, the CDR3 is TGTGCCAGCAGCCAAGTACTTGGAGGAGACAGGGGTGACGAGACCCAGTACTTC. The full variable domain, completed using reference TRBV14 and TRBJ2-5, is EAGVTQFPSHSVIEKGQTVTLRCDPISGHDNLYWYRRVMGKEIKFLLHFVKESKQDESGMPNNRFLAERTGGTYSTLKVQPAELEDSGVYFCASSQVLGGDRGDETQYFGPGTRLLVL.